This TCR beta chain was sequenced during a study of cytomegalovirus exposure and HLA in healthy donors. As for the study in general: The 500 to 750 first-cohort repertoires and the 95 to 150 validation repertoires shared the same platform, a later analysis reported.

Study-wide points: It was reportedly the case that the classifier diagnosed cytomegalovirus status with high specificity and sensitivity. Among TCR sequences, most were rare, though some public TCRs appeared in many donors.

Comments on this clone: The antigen remains undetermined.

V was shortened by 0 bases and J by 6 bases, with 12 bases between the two germline ends. The germline gives CDR1 SGHNT, CDR2 YYREEE (reference sequence). The CDR3 covers 15 residues. The assay was immunoSEQ multiplex PCR, and TCRdb's table has in-frame clones only and misses some. The sample contains fewer than 250,000 clones, 87% of which appear only once. The receptor was derived from a woman under 30 in good health and CMV-seropositive. V gene TRBV5-4 combines with J gene TRBJ2-2; tentative D call: TRBD1 (5 bases). Sequenced material: PBMCs. The CDR3 bases are TGTGCCAGCAGCTTGGGAGAAGGGGTGGCCGGGGAGCTGTTTTTT. Amino acid sequence: CASSLGEGVAGELFF. The full variable domain, in which reference TRBV5-4 and TRBJ2-2 provide the parts outside the CDR3, is ETGVTQSPTHLIKTRGQQVTLRCSSQSGHNTVSWYQQALGQGPQFIFQYYREEENGRGNFPPRFSGLQFPNYSSELNVNALELDDSALYLCASSLGEGVAGELFFGEGSRLTVL.